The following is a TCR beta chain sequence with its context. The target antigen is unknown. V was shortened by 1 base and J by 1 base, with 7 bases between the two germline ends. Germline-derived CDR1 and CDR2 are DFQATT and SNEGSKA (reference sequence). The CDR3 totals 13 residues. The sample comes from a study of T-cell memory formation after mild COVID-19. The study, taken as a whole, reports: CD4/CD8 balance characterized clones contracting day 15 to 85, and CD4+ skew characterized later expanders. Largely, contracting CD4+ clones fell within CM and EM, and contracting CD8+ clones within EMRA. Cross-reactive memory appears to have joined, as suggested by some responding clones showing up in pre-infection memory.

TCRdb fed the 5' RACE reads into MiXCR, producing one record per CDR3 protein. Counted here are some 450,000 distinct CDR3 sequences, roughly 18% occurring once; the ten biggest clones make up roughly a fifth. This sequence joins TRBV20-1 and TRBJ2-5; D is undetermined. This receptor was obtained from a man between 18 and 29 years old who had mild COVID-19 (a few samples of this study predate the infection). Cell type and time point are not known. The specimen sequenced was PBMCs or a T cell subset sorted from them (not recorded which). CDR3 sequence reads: CSARGSPQETQYF. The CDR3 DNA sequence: TGCAGTGCTAGAGGGAGTCCCCAAGAGACCCAGTACTTC.